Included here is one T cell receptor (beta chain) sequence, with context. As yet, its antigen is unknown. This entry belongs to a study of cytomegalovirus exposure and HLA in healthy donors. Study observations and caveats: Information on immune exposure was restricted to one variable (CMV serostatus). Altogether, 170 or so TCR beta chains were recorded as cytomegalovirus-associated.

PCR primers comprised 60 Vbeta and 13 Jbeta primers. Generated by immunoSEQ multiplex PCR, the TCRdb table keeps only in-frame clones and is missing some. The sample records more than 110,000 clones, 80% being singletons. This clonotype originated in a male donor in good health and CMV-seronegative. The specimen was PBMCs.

CDR3 loop: CSPGGSLYEQYF. Written as DNA, the CDR3 is TGCAGCCCGGGGGGCAGTCTCTACGAGCAGTACTTC. The V gene is TRBV29-1, the J gene TRBJ2-7, with D possibly matching TRBD2 (7 bases). Deletions cut 8 bases from V and 3 bases from J, with 14 bases between. Germline CDR1 is SQVTM and CDR2 is ANQGSEA. The CDR3 runs 12 residues.